The rows below give T cell receptor beta chains drawn from one sample of a study of blood T cells in healthy people across ages. TCRdb re-derived calls from the 5' RACE reads in MiXCR, one entry per CDR3 protein. In the table there are about 1 million distinct CDR3 sequences, approximately 26% of which are singletons. These records were also assigned to another study, of T cells of mothers and their children.

The sample comprised blood. All receptors derive from a girl aged 2 to 10 in good health. The CDR3 runs from the conserved cysteine through the conserved F or W. The order of the fields is CDR3 protein, CDR3 DNA, V gene, clone size, D gene, J gene. D genes are given only for firm matches. Not every row has a clone size; where given, it reads once, few, many or a size class.

CASSHPDSTEAFF	TGTGCCAGCAGTCACCCAGACAGCACTGAAGCTTTCTTT	TRBV6-5	NA	NA	TRBJ1-1
CASSLRVLMEVSGEQYF	TGTGCCAGCAGCTTGAGGGTGCTGATGGAGGTATCTGGCGAGCAGTACTTC	TRBV5-6	few	NA	TRBJ2-7
CASVGGLPYNEQFF	TGTGCCAGCGTCGGGGGCTTACCCTACAATGAGCAGTTCTTC	TRBV4-2	NA	NA	TRBJ2-1
CASSPTRLTYNEQFF	TGTGCCAGCAGCCCCACCCGGCTGACCTACAATGAGCAGTTCTTC	TRBV3-1	NA	NA	TRBJ2-1
CSARAPGRTYEQYF	TGCAGTGCTAGAGCGCCTGGGAGAACCTACGAGCAGTACTTC	TRBV20-1	few	NA	TRBJ2-7
CASLGPTPGDTQYF	TGTGCCTCCCTGGGCCCTACGCCGGGAGATACGCAGTATTTT	TRBV5-4	NA	NA	TRBJ2-3
CASSEPSPGTVKETQYF	TGTGCCAGCAGTGAGCCCTCCCCGGGGACAGTGAAAGAGACCCAGTACTTC	TRBV25-1	few	TRBD1	TRBJ2-5
CASSLGVSSSGANVLTF	TGTGCCAGCAGCTTAGGCGTTAGTTCCTCTGGGGCCAACGTCCTGACTTTC	TRBV7-3	few	NA	TRBJ2-6
CSARQGGLRSTEAFF	TGCAGTGCCCGACAGGGAGGGCTGAGGAGCACTGAAGCTTTCTTT	TRBV20-1	few	TRBD1	TRBJ1-1
CASSVFLGSNQPQHF	TGTGCCAGCAGTGTTTTTCTAGGTAGCAATCAGCCCCAGCATTTT	TRBV6-1	NA	NA	TRBJ1-5
CASSPEVPGGMYF	TGTGCCAGCAGTCCGGAAGTACCGGGGGGAATGTACTTC	TRBV28	NA	TRBD2	TRBJ2-5
CASMSQETQYF	TGTGCCAGCATGAGCCAAGAGACCCAGTACTTC	TRBV6-5	few	NA	TRBJ2-5
CASRGHRGETQYF	TGTGCCAGCAGGGGACACAGGGGAGAGACCCAGTACTTC	TRBV2	NA	TRBD1	TRBJ2-5
CASSGRLAGGVNEQFF	TGTGCCAGTAGCGGAAGACTAGCGGGGGGAGTAAATGAGCAGTTCTTC	TRBV19	NA	TRBD2	TRBJ2-1
CASSLNPYDTEAFF	TGTGCCAGCAGCTTAAATCCATATGATACTGAAGCTTTCTTT	TRBV7-9	few	NA	TRBJ1-1
CASSRGAGAGNEQFF	TGTGCCAGCAGCCGCGGTGCAGGGGCTGGCAATGAGCAGTTCTTC	TRBV7-6	NA	NA	TRBJ2-1
CASSTSLGMNTEAFF	TGTGCCAGCAGTACCTCCCTCGGGATGAACACTGAAGCTTTCTTT	TRBV27	few	NA	TRBJ1-1
CASQGMRETQYF	TGTGCCAGTCAGGGAATGAGGGAGACCCAGTACTTC	TRBV6-5	NA	NA	TRBJ2-5
CSARDFLVQLDGTDTQYF	TGCAGTGCTAGAGATTTTTTGGTGCAGCTCGACGGCACAGATACGCAGTATTTT	TRBV20-1	NA	NA	TRBJ2-3
CASGLTMHSPLHF	TGTGCTAGTGGTTTAACAATGCATTCACCCCTCCACTTT	TRBV12-5	NA	NA	TRBJ1-6
CASSRGRIQENYGYTF	TGCGCCAGCAGCCGGGGTCGAATCCAGGAGAACTATGGCTACACCTTC	TRBV4-3	NA	NA	TRBJ1-2
CASSQDRGSEAQYF	TGCGCCAGCAGCCAAGATCGAGGCTCGGAGGCCCAGTACTTC	TRBV4-3	few	NA	TRBJ2-5
CSARLGAGTDTQYF	TGCAGTGCTAGACTGGGAGCCGGCACAGATACGCAGTATTTT	TRBV20-1	NA	NA	TRBJ2-3
CASSVGAGVSTEAFF	TGTGCCAGCAGCGTAGGGGCAGGGGTGTCCACTGAAGCTTTCTTT	TRBV9	NA	NA	TRBJ1-1
CASSRGLSGLKETQYF	TGTGCCAGCAGCAGGGGCTTAAGCGGACTCAAAGAGACCCAGTACTTC	TRBV7-2	NA	NA	TRBJ2-5
CASSQDPTSYGYTF	TGCGCCAGCAGCCAAGATCCGACTTCGTATGGCTACACCTTC	TRBV4-1	few	NA	TRBJ1-2
CASSELGWGTQYF	TGTGCCAGCAGTGAATTGGGTTGGGGGACCCAGTACTTC	TRBV2	NA	NA	TRBJ2-5
CASSVIQGPLNTEAFF	TGTGCCAGCAGCGTGATACAGGGTCCCTTGAACACTGAAGCTTTCTTT	TRBV5-5	few	NA	TRBJ1-1
CASSSSQTSGGAYEQYF	TGTGCCAGCAGCTCCTCCCAGACTAGCGGGGGGGCCTACGAGCAGTACTTC	TRBV11-2	few	TRBD2	TRBJ2-7
CASSLTGQVQETQYF	TGTGCCAGCAGCTTAACGGGGCAAGTTCAAGAGACCCAGTACTTC	TRBV7-9	NA	NA	TRBJ2-5
CASSLTKITLFF	TGTGCCAGCAGCCTGACTAAGATCACGCTGTTTTTT	TRBV12-3/TRBV12-4	NA	NA	TRBJ2-2
CASSLGGQPGAFF	TGCGCCAGCAGCTTGGGTGGTCAGCCAGGAGCTTTCTTT	TRBV5-1	NA	NA	TRBJ1-1
CASCSGREETQYF	TGTGCCAGTTGTTCCGGGAGAGAAGAGACCCAGTACTTC	TRBV28	NA	NA	TRBJ2-5